This paragraph reports one T cell receptor (beta chain). Its antigen is as yet unknown. Unmatched junction bases numbered 6, after V lost 4 bases and J lost 2 bases. This CDR3 comprises 16 residues. Germline CDR1 and CDR2: MNHEY and SVGAGI. This entry comes from a study of cytomegalovirus exposure and HLA in healthy donors. Study-wide findings and caveats: The productive fraction for most TCR beta V segments was about 87% or about 30% in an earlier analysis. Among TCR beta chains, those listed as cytomegalovirus-associated numbered approximately 150.

PCR amplification relied on 60 Vbeta primers (plus 13 Jbeta primers). The assay was immunoSEQ multiplex PCR, and TCRdb's table has in-frame clones only and misses some. This sample contains about 140,000 clones. The chain is built from TRBV6-5 and TRBJ1-5; 9 bases map to TRBD1. Sequencing was performed on PBMCs. The clonotype was recovered from a male donor in good health and CMV-seronegative. CDR3 residues: CASSSQGANGNQPQHF. The CDR3 DNA is TGTGCCAGCAGTTCACAGGGGGCGAATGGCAATCAGCCCCAGCATTTT.